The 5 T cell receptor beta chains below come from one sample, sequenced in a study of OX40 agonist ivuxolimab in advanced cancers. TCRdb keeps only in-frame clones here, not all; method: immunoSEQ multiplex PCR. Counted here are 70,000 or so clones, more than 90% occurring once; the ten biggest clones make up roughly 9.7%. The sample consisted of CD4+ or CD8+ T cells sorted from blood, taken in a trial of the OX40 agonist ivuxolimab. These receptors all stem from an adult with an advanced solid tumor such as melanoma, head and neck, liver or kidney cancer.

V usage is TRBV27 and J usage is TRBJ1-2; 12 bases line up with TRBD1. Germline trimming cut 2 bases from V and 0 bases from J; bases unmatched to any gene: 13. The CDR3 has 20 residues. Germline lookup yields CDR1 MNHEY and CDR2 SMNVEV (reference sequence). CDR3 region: CASSLKVFRDRGPSNYGYTF. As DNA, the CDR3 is TGTGCCAGCAGTTTAAAGGTTTTCCGGGACAGGGGGCCCTCTAACTATGGCTACACCTTC.

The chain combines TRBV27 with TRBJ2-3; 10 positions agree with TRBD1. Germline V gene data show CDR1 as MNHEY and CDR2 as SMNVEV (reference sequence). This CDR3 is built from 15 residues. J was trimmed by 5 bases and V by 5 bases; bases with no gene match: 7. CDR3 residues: CASSMTGGAGDTQYF. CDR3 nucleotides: TGTGCCAGCAGTATGACAGGGGGCGCGGGAGATACGCAGTATTTT.

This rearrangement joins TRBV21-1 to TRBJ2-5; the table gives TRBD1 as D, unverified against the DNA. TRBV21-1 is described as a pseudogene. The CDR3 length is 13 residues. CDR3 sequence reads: CARHGQIQETQYF. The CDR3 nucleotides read TGTGCCCGCCACGGACAGATCCAAGAGACCCAGTACTTC.

DNA of the CDR3: TGTGCCAGCAGCGTAGGGAGAATTGGAGGGACGCAGTATTTT. This encodes CASSVGRIGGTQYF. The V gene is TRBV9, the J gene TRBJ2-3; weak D call: TRBD2 (6 bases). V was trimmed by 0 bases and J by 9 bases, leaving 14 bases between them. This CDR3 region has 14 residues. Germline V lookup: CDR1 SGDLS, CDR2 YYNGEE.

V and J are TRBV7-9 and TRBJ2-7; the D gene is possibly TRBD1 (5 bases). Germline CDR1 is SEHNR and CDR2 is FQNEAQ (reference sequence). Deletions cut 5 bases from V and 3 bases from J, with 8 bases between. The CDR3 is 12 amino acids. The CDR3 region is CASSDRSYEQYF. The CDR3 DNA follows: TGTGCCAGCAGCGACAGAAGCTACGAGCAGTACTTC.